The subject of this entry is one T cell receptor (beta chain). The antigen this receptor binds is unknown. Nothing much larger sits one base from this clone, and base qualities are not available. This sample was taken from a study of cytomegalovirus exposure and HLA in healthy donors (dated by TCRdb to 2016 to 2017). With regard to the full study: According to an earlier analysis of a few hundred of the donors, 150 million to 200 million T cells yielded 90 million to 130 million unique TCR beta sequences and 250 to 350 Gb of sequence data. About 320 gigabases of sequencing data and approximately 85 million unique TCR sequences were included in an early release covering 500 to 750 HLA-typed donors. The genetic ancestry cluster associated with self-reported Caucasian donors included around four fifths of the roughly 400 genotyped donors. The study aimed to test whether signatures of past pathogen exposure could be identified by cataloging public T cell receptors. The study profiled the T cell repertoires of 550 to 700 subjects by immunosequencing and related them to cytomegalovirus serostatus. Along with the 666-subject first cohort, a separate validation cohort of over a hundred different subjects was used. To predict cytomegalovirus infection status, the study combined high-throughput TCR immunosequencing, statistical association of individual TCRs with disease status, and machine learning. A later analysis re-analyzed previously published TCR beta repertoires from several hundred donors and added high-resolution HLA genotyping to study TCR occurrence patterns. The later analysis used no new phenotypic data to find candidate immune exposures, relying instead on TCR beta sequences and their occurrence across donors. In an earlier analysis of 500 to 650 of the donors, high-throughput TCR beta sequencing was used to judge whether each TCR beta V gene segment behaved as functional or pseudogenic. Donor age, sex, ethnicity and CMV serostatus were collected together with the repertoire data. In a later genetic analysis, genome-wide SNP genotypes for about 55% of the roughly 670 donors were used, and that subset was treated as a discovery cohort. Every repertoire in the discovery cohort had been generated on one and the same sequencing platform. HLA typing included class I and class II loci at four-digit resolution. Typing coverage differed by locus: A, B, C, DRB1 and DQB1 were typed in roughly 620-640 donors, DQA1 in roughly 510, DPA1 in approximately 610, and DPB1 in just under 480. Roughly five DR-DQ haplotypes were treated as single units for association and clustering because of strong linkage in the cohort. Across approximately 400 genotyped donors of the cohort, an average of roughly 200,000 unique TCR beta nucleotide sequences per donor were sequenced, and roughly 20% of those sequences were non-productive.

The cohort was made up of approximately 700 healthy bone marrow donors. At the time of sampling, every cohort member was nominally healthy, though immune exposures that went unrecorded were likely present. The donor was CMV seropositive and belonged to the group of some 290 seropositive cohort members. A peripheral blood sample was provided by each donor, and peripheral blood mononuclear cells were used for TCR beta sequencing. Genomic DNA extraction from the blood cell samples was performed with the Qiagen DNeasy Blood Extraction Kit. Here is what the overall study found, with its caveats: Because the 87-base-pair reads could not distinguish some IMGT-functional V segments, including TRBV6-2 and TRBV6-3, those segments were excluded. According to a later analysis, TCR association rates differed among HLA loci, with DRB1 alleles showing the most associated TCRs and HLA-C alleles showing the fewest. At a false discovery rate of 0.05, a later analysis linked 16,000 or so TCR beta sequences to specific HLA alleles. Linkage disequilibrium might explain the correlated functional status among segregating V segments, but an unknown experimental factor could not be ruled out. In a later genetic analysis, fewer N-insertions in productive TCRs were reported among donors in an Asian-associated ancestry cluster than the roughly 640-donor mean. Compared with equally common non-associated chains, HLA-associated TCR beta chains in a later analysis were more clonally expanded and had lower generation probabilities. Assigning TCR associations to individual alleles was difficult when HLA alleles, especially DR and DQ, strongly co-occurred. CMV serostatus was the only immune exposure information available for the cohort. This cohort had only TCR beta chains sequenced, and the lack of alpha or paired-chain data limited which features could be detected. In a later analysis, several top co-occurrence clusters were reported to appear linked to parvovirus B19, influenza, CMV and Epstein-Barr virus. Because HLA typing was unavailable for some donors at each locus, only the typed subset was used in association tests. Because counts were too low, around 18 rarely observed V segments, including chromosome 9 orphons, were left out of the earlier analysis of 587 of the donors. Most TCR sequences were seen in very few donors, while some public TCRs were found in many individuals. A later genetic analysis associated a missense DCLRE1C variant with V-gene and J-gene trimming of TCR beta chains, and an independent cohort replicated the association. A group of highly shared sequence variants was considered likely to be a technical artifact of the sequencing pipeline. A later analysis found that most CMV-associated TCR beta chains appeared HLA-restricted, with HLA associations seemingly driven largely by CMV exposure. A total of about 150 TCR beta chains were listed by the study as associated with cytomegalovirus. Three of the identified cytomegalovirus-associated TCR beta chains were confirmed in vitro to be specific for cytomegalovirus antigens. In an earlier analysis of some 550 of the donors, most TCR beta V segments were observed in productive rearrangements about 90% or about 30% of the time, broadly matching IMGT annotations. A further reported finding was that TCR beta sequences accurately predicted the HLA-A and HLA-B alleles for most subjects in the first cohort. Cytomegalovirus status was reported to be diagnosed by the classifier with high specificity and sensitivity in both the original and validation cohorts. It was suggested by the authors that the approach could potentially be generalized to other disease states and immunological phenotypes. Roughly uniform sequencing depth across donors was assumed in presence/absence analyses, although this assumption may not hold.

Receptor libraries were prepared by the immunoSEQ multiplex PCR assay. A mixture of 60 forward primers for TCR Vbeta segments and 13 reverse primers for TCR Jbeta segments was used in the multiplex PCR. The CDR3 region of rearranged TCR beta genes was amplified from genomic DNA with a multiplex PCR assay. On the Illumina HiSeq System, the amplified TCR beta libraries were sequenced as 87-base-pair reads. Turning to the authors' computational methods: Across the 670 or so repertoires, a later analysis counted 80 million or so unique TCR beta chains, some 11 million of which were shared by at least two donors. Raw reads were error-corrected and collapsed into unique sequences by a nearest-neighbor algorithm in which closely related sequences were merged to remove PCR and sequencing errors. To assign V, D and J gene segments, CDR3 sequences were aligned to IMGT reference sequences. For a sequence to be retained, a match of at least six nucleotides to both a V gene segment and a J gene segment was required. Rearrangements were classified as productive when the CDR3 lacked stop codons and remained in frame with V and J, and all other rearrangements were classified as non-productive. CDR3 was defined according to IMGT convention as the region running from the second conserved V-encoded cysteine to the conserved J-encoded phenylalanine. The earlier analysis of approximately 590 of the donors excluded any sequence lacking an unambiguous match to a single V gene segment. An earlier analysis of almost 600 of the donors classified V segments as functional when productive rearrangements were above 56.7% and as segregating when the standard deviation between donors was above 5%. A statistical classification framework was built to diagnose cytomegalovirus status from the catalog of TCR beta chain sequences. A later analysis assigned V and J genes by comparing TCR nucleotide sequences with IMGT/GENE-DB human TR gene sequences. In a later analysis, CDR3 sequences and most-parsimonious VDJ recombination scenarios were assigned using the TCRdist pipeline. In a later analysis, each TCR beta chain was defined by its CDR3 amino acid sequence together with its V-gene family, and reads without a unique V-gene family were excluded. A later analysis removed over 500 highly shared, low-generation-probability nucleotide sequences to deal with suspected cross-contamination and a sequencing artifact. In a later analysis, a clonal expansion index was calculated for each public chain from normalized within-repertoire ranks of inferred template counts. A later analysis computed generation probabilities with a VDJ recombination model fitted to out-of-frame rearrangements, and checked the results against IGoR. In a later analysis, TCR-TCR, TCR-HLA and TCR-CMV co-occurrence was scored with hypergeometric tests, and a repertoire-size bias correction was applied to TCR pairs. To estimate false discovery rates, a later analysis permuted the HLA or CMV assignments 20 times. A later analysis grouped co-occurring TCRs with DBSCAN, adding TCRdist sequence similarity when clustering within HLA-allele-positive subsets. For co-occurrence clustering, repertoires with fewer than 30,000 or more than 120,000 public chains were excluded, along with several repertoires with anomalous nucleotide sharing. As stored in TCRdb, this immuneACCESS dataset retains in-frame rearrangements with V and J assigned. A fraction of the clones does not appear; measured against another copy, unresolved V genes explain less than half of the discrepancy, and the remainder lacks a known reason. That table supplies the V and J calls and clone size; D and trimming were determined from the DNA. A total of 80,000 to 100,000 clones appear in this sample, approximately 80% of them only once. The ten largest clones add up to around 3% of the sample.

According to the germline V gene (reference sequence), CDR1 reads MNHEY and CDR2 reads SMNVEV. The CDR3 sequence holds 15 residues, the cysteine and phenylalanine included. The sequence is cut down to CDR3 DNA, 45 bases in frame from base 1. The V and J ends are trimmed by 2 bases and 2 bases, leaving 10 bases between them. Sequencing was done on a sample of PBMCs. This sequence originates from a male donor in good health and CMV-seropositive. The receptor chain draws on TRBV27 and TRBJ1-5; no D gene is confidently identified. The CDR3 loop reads CASSLRPRGNQPQHF. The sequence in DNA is TGTGCCAGCAGTTTACGCCCTCGGGGCAATCAGCCCCAGCATTTT.